What follows are 7 T cell receptor beta chains derived from one specimen sequenced in a study of blood T cell repertoires in COVID-19. TCRdb's table, derived via immunoSEQ multiplex PCR, lists solely in-frame clones and lacks some. The repertoire includes approximately 77,000 clones, approximately 88% of them detected once, and around 7% sits in the top ten. Sequencing used peripheral blood. Receptors originate from a woman older than 75 with acute or convalescent COVID-19.

The V and J genes are TRBV3-1 (or the pseudogene TRBV3-2) and TRBJ1-6; D call uncertain. The CDR3 is 13 amino acids. From germline, CDR1 is LGHDT and CDR2 YNNKEL (reference sequence). The V end was cut by 3 bases, the J end by 6 bases, with 6 bases between. The CDR3 loop reads CASSQGSNSPLHF. CDR3 bases: TGTGCCAGCAGCCAGGGCAGTAATTCACCCCTCCACTTT.

The V call is TRBV3-1 (or the pseudogene TRBV3-2), the J call TRBJ1-5; TRBD1 matches 7 bases. The CDR3 covers 14 residues. Germline CDR1 reads LGHDT; CDR2 reads YNNKEL (reference sequence). J lost 6 bases, V lost 8 bases, and 10 bases had no gene match. CDR3 protein: CASPETGYCQPQHF. CDR3 nucleotide sequence: TGTGCCAGCCCCGAGACAGGGTATTGTCAGCCCCAGCATTTT.

The chain uses TRBV9 and TRBJ1-1; 7 positions match TRBD1. Germline lookup yields CDR1 SGDLS and CDR2 YYNGEE. The ends lost 4 bases at V and 0 bases at J; junction bases unmatched: 6. This CDR3 comprises 15 residues. CDR3 bases: TGTGCCAGCAGCTTAGGGACAGATCTGAACACTGAAGCTTTCTTT. Its translation is CASSLGTDLNTEAFF.

The gene calls are TRBV27 and TRBJ2-1; 14 nucleotides align to TRBD2. Trimming removed 3 bases from V and 6 bases from J; junction bases left unmatched: 10. The CDR3 is 18 amino acids. CDR1 and CDR2 (germline): MNHEY, SMNVEV (reference sequence). This CDR3 reads CASSFHLGLAGAPNEQFF. The CDR3 DNA sequence: TGTGCCAGCAGTTTCCATCTGGGACTAGCGGGAGCCCCCAATGAGCAGTTCTTC.

The rearrangement uses TRBV11-2 and TRBJ2-7; 10 bases are shared with TRBD2. J was trimmed by 1 base and V by 1 base; bases with no gene match: 10. The CDR3 covers 18 residues. In germline, CDR1 is SGHAT, CDR2 FQNNGV. DNA for the CDR3: TGTGCCAGCAGCTTAGCCCTAGGGTGGACTAGCGGTTCCTACGAGCAGTACTTC. The encoded protein is CASSLALGWTSGSYEQYF.

This clone appeared a single time. The chain is built from TRBV23-1 and TRBJ1-5; possibly TRBD1 for D (6 bases). TRBV23-1 is flagged as an ORF with uncertain function. The CDR3 has 15 amino acids. V lost 2 bases to trimming and J lost 0 bases, with 8 bases between them. The CDR3 sequence: CASSQNRASNQPQHF. For the CDR3, the DNA is TGCGCCAGCAGTCAAAACAGGGCTAGCAATCAGCCCCAGCATTTT.

The chain couples TRBV5-1 to TRBJ1-1; D possibly corresponds to TRBD1 (5 bases). V was cut by 6 bases and J by 2 bases, with 17 bases left in between. There are 15 residues in the CDR3. The germline V gene has CDR1 SGHRS and CDR2 YFSETQ. This CDR3 is CASTYREGSNTEAFF. As DNA, the CDR3 is TGCGCCAGCACCTACCGGGAGGGGTCCAACACTGAAGCTTTCTTT.